The clone carrying this TCR beta chain was counted ten times or more. What it binds is unknown. The data were taken from a study of T cells in Graves' hyperthyroidism and ophthalmopathy. Turning to the study itself: At initial diagnosis, before any treatment had begun, peripheral blood was obtained. Study results and caveats: Classification by a 13 V-J model distinguished ophthalmopathy from stable hyperthyroidism.

Among the patients, aged 18 to 65, hyperthyroidism was newly diagnosed and had lasted under 2 months. It was 8 to 10 ml of fresh peripheral blood that supplied the PBMCs. V was clipped by 6 bases and J by 2 bases; unmatched bases: 4. The germline V gene has CDR1 ENHRY and CDR2 SYGVKD. The CDR3 length is 14 residues. RNA transcripts yielded amplified TCR beta CDR3 regions. A set of HTBI primers served as the primers for a first-round RT-PCR of the TCR CDR3. TCRdb processed the multiplex PCR reads anew with MiXCR; each CDR3 protein has one entry. The profile covers 300,000 to 450,000 distinct CDR3 sequences, with under 15% appearing a single time and around a third taken by the ten largest.

This receptor was taken from a young woman with Graves' hyperthyroidism. The rearrangement uses TRBV10-3 and TRBJ2-7; 10 bases are a match to TRBD1. Sequenced sample: blood. The CDR3 protein is CAISGTGEAYEQYF. The CDR3 coding sequence is TGTGCCATCAGCGGGACAGGGGAGGCCTACGAGCAGTACTTC.